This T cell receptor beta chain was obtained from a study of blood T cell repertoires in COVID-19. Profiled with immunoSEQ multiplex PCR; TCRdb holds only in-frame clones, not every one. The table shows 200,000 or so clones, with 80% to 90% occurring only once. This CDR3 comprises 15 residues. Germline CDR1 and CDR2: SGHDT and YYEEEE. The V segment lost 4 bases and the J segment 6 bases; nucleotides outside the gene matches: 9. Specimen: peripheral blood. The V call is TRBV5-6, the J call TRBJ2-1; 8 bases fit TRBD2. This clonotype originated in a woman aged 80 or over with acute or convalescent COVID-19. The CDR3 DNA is TGTGCCAGCAGCCCGAGAGCGGGAGTCGGCAATGAGCAGTTCTTC. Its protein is CASSPRAGVGNEQFF.